These T cell receptor beta chains were read from a single sample in a study. Data came from immunoSEQ multiplex PCR; TCRdb stores just in-frame clones and leaves some out. The sample includes 55,000 to 70,000 clones, over 85% of them seen just once. The specimen was PBMCs. The receptors originated from a man aged 35 to 55 with rheumatoid arthritis. CDR3s include the opening cysteine and the closing phenylalanine or tryptophan. The D gene is left open where the match is weak. Only part of the rows carry a size: once, few, many, or a class if the clone is expanded.

>TRBV9|-|14|-|TRBJ1-6
CASSVGTGGSPLHF
TGTGCCAGCAGCGTAGGTACAGGTGGATCACCCCTCCACTTT
>TRBV4-2|-|15|-|TRBJ2-7
CASSQDRQGGYEQYF
TGTGCCAGCAGCCAAGATCGGCAGGGGGGCTACGAGCAGTACTTC
>TRBV12-5|-|12|-|TRBJ2-1
CASGLVNSEQFF
TGTGCTAGTGGTTTGGTAAACTCTGAGCAGTTCTTC
>TRBV29-1|-|13|TRBD2|TRBJ2-1
CSVEGLAYNEQFF
TGCAGCGTTGAGGGACTAGCCTACAATGAGCAGTTCTTC
>TRBV12-3/TRBV12-4|-|13|-|TRBJ1-1
CASSPGVNTEAFF
TGTGCCAGCAGTCCGGGGGTAAACACTGAAGCTTTCTTT
>TRBV7-8|-|14|TRBD1|TRBJ1-1
CASSVQGTVTEAFF
TGTGCCAGCAGCGTACAGGGGACGGTCACTGAAGCTTTCTTT
>TRBV20-1|-|14|-|TRBJ2-2
CSASGSPPAGELFF
TGCAGTGCTAGTGGGTCACCCCCGGCCGGGGAGCTGTTTTTT
>TRBV7-9|-|15|TRBD1|TRBJ2-5
CASSFPGTGGETQYF
TGTGCCAGCAGCTTTCCCGGGACAGGGGGGGAGACCCAGTACTTC
>TRBV6-5|-|11|-|TRBJ1-5
CASTRGQPQHF
TGTGCCAGTACCAGGGGTCAGCCCCAGCATTTT
>TRBV25-1|-|15|TRBD1|TRBJ2-7
CASSLRQGMRYEQYF
TGTGCCAGCAGCCTCAGACAGGGGATGAGGTACGAGCAGTACTTC
>TRBV28|once|13|TRBD1|TRBJ1-2
CASSRTGDYGYTF
TGTGCCAGCAGTCGGACAGGGGACTATGGCTACACCTTC
>TRBV30|-|13|-|TRBJ1-5
CAWSTDSNQPQHF
TGTGCCTGGAGTACGGATAGCAATCAGCCCCAGCATTTT
>TRBV4-1|-|15|-|TRBJ2-7
CASSQDPGGGYEQYF
TGCGCCAGCAGCCAAGACCCCGGGGGCGGATACGAGCAGTACTTC
>TRBV6-5|-|14|-|TRBJ1-5
CASSKSDSNQPQHF
TGTGCCAGCAGTAAGTCAGATAGCAATCAGCCCCAGCATTTT
>TRBV29-1|once|12|TRBD1|TRBJ1-2
CSVGGQGNGYTF
TGCAGCGTTGGTGGACAGGGGAATGGCTACACCTTC
>TRBV10-3|-|14|-|TRBJ2-7
CAIGGTPFSYEQYF
TGTGCCATAGGAGGGACACCTTTCTCCTACGAGCAGTACTTC
>TRBV19|-|15|-|TRBJ1-3
CASKMRGLAGNTIYF
TGTGCCAGTAAAATGAGAGGGCTGGCTGGAAACACCATATATTTT
>TRBV11-3|-|15|TRBD1|TRBJ2-2
CASSLGQGDTGELFF
TGTGCCAGCAGCTTAGGACAGGGGGACACCGGGGAGCTGTTTTTT
>TRBV5-1|-|14|TRBD1|TRBJ2-7
CASSRRDRAYEQYF
TGCGCCAGCAGCCGGCGGGACAGGGCGTACGAGCAGTACTTC
>TRBV6-2/TRBV6-3|-|11|-|TRBJ2-5
CASSRQETQYF
TGTGCCAGCAGTCGGCAAGAGACCCAGTACTTC
>TRBV24-1|-|16|-|TRBJ2-1
CATSDPDPRTYNEQFF
TGTGCCACCAGTGACCCAGACCCGAGAACCTACAATGAGCAGTTCTTC
>TRBV12-3/TRBV12-4|-|13|-|TRBJ1-1
CASSLGLNTEAFF
TGTGCCAGCAGTTTGGGTTTGAACACTGAAGCTTTCTTT
>TRBV19|-|13|-|TRBJ1-5
CASTGAPRQPQHF
TGTGCCAGTACAGGGGCACCACGGCAGCCCCAGCATTTT
>TRBV24-1|-|14|-|TRBJ2-7
CATSDIRDGYEQYF
TGTGCCACCAGTGATATCCGGGACGGCTACGAGCAGTACTTC
>TRBV11-3|-|13|-|TRBJ2-7
CASSLGQNYEQYF
TGTGCCAGCAGCCTCGGACAGAACTACGAGCAGTACTTC
>TRBV11-2|-|16|TRBD1|TRBJ2-7
CASSAYLGTGGAPQYF
TGTGCCAGCAGCGCCTACCTCGGGACAGGGGGAGCACCGCAGTACTTC
>TRBV11-2|-|15|TRBD2|TRBJ2-1
CASSLGLAGGHEQFF
TGTGCCAGCAGCCTCGGACTAGCGGGAGGGCATGAGCAGTTCTTC
>TRBV5-1|once|14|TRBD1|TRBJ1-1
CASSRDRVNTEAFF
TGCGCCAGCAGCCGGGACAGGGTGAACACTGAAGCTTTCTTT
>TRBV11-2|-|16|TRBD2|TRBJ2-3
CASRDSSGSLADTQYF
TGTGCCAGTAGAGATTCCAGCGGGAGTTTGGCAGATACGCAGTATTTT
>TRBV7-2|-|14|TRBD2|TRBJ2-1
CASSLSGGWNEQFF
TGTGCCAGCAGCTTAAGCGGGGGTTGGAATGAGCAGTTCTTC
>TRBV4-1|-|15|TRBD2|TRBJ2-2
CASSPGLAGVGELFF
TGCGCCAGCAGCCCGGGACTAGCGGGGGTAGGGGAGCTGTTTTTT
>TRBV6-2/TRBV6-3|-|14|TRBD1|TRBJ2-4
CASSLQGALDIQYF
TGTGCCAGCAGTCTACAGGGGGCGTTGGACATTCAGTACTTC
>TRBV5-5|-|15|-|TRBJ1-3
CASSSTPGSGNTIYF
TGTGCCAGCAGCTCCACCCCAGGGTCTGGAAACACCATATATTTT
>TRBV27|-|13|-|TRBJ1-3
CASSPSPGNTIYF
TGTGCCAGCAGTCCCTCACCTGGAAACACCATATATTTT
>TRBV9|-|15|-|TRBJ2-1
CASSVDPGSYNEQFF
TGTGCCAGCAGCGTAGACCCCGGGTCCTACAATGAGCAGTTCTTC
>TRBV5-4|-|13|-|TRBJ1-1
CASSLGENTEAFF
TGTGCCAGCAGCTTGGGAGAGAACACTGAAGCTTTCTTT
>TRBV7-3|-|15|-|TRBJ2-5
CASSPGGQFQETQYF
TGTGCCAGCAGCCCGGGCGGACAATTCCAAGAGACCCAGTACTTC
>TRBV19|few|15|-|TRBJ1-5
CASSIDHGRVQPQHF
TGTGCCAGTAGTATAGATCATGGGAGGGTCCAGCCCCAGCATTTT
>TRBV7-3|-|13|-|TRBJ2-3
CASSQFDEDTQYF
TGTGCCAGCAGCCAATTTGATGAAGATACGCAGTATTTT
>TRBV19|-|12|-|TRBJ1-1
CASSRTYETAFF
TGTGCCAGTAGTAGGACTTACGAGACAGCTTTCTTT
>TRBV28|-|14|-|TRBJ2-1
CASSFSNLANEQFF
TGTGCCAGCAGTTTTAGTAATCTGGCGAATGAGCAGTTCTTC
>TRBV5-6|-|14|-|TRBJ1-5
CASSPGLDYQPQHF
TGTGCCAGCAGCCCGGGACTAGATTATCAGCCCCAGCATTTT
>TRBV12-3/TRBV12-4|-|12|-|TRBJ1-5
CASRAGVQPQHF
TGTGCCAGCAGAGCAGGGGTTCAGCCCCAGCATTTT
>TRBV6-5|once|13|-|TRBJ2-1
CASRRPGGNEQFF
TGTGCCAGCAGACGACCCGGGGGCAATGAGCAGTTCTTC
>TRBV30|-|14|TRBD1|TRBJ1-1
CAWTRDRGNTEAFF
TGTGCCTGGACCCGGGACAGAGGGAACACTGAAGCTTTCTTT